The TCR beta chain described here comes from a study of blood T cells in healthy people across ages (dated by TCRdb to the mid-2010s). A note on the overall study: In model experiments, template switching captured roughly one uniquely barcoded TCR beta cDNA molecule for every two T cells. Donors of different ages were randomly distributed across sequencing lanes to avoid experimental bias. The donors were divided into four age groups: young (average about 16 years), middle-aged (roughly 40), aged (about 60) and long-lived (82). For two donors (one aged 18 to 30 and one aged 80 or older), the study analyzed two additional independent replicas of 1 million unique cDNA reads from the same blood draw. Age-related changes in TCR beta repertoire diversity were measured in the study by deep sequencing normalized with unique cDNA molecular identifiers.

The roughly 37 donors, aged about 6 to 95 years, were systemically healthy Caucasian individuals from Russia. Each donor gave approximately 10 milliliters of peripheral blood, collected into EDTA-treated Vacutainer tubes. Ficoll-Paque density-gradient centrifugation was used to isolate PBMCs, with at least 7 million per sample. Trizol reagent was used to extract total RNA from PBMCs, with at least 6 micrograms per sample. For every donor, an aliquot of PBMCs went through flow cytometry to measure the percentages of naive CD45RAhigh/CD27high T cells. Worth noting for this clonotype: Its specific antigen is unknown. Nothing much larger sits one base from this clone, and base qualities are not available.

General findings and caveats noted by the study authors: Observed TCR beta diversity per million T cells fell roughly linearly with age, and a significant reduction was already apparent by age approximately 41. Donor CMV infection status was unknown, potentially confounding age-related changes in expanded clonotypes. Estimates of total diversity based on one million sequenced T cells were regarded as lower bounds and as underestimates. Since profiling was done on bulk unsorted PBMCs, naive and antigen-experienced compartments could not be conclusively compared. A strong correlation was found between observed TCR beta diversity and the percentage of naive T cells measured by flow cytometry. The long-lived group showed more naive CD4+ T cells, fewer expanded clones and increased TCR diversity than the aged group, suggesting age selection.

Taken from cysteine to phenylalanine, the CDR3 has 14 residues. The kept DNA is CDR3 alone, 42 bases in frame from the first base. From the germline V gene, CDR1 is MNHEY and CDR2 is SVGEGT. Relative to germline, V is missing 2 bases and J is missing 5 bases, with 5 bases of the junction outside any gene match. The receptor library was made with 5' RACE. Sequencing was performed on an Illumina HiSeq 2500. A second PCR of about 6 to 11 cycles was run with a J-beta primer mix and a sample-barcoded 5' primer. A template-switch 5' adaptor carrying 12 random nucleotides introduced a unique molecular identifier onto each TCR beta cDNA molecule. At least 2.5 million CDR3-containing paired-end reads were obtained from each sample. All of the RNA was converted into first-strand cDNA using the Mint cDNA synthesis kit, with a TRBC-specific oligonucleotide serving as the primer. Following uracil-DNA glycosylase treatment, a first 18-cycle PCR with universal primers M1SS and BC2_uni_R was performed on all cDNA. Processing in the source paper ran as follows. For normalization, 1 million high-quality reads, each with a distinct molecular identifier, were randomly selected from each sample. Instead of being binned into consensus sequences, reads that shared molecular identifiers were thrown out. CDR3 identification, clonotype clustering and error correction used MiTCR with a Q25 quality threshold and the strictest error-elimination algorithm. Lower-bound total TCR beta diversity was estimated with a nonparametric unseen species model using Euler transformation. TCRdb's own reprocessing of the public reads used fastp at Q25 and MiXCR and kept productive beta chains. Each entry is one CDR3 protein sequence, shown with its most common DNA and genes. The V and J calls were determined by TCRdb, not by the authors. For this sample the table gives around 990,000 distinct CDR3 sequences, of which 35% to 40% were detected only once. 13% of the sample is held by the ten biggest clonotypes.

The chain uses TRBV6-2 or TRBV6-3 and TRBJ2-7; 8 bases in between match TRBD1. This receptor was identified in a man younger than 30 in good health. Sequenced: blood. The CDR3 amino acid sequence is: CASSYGTGANEQYF. The DNA is as follows: TGTGCCAGCAGTTACGGGACAGGAGCAAACGAGCAGTACTTC.